The 17 T cell receptor beta chains reported below all come from one sample, sequenced in a study of shared clonotypes between healthy human individuals (dated by TCRdb to 2018 to 2021). CD8 naive samples were obtained by positive selection for CCR7 among CD45RO-negative cells, yielding a CD45RA+CCR7+ population from which TemRA cells were excluded. Libraries came from the immunoSEQ multiplex PCR assay. TCRdb took over this immuneACCESS table, retaining in-frame rearrangements with V and J assigned. Such tables are incomplete; in checked studies, under half of the missing clones stem from an unresolved V gene, and the remainder is unexplained. Present in this sample are around 600,000 clones, about 95% of which were seen just once. The top ten constitute over 0.095% of the sample. The sample consisted of naive CD8+ T cells sorted from blood. In the paper's terms, the cell subset or site label means: CD45RA+CCR7+. Receptor source: a woman aged 25 to 39 in good health.

This chain joins TRBV5-1 and TRBJ2-1, with 9 positions matching TRBD2. V dropped 4 bases and J dropped 6; count of bases not matched to a gene: 11. The germline V gene encodes CDR1 SGHRS and CDR2 YFSETQ. The CDR3 is 16 amino acids. This chain's CDR3 is CASSPVPGLAFNEQFF. As DNA, the CDR3 is TGCGCCAGCAGCCCGGTACCGGGACTAGCTTTCAATGAGCAGTTCTTC.

This chain joins TRBV7-9 and TRBJ2-1, with D maybe TRBD2 (5 bases). Germline values: CDR1 SEHNR, CDR2 FQNEAQ (reference sequence). This CDR3 comprises 14 residues. The ends were cut back, 2 bases at V and 8 bases at J, with 13 bases in the middle. The CDR3 nucleotides are TGTGCCAGCAGCTTAACGGGATATGGCCATGAGCAGTTCTTC. This encodes CASSLTGYGHEQFF. The variable domain in full, with the rest retrieved from reference TRBV7-9 and TRBJ2-1, is DTGVSQNPRHKITKRGQNVTFRCDPISEHNRLYWYRQTLGQGPEFLTYFQNEAQLEKSRLLSDRFSAERPKGSFSTLEIQRTEQGDSAMYLCASSLTGYGHEQFFGPGTRLTVL.

The chain couples TRBV9 to TRBJ2-2; D is ambiguous. CDR3 length: 12 amino acids. Germline lookup yields CDR1 SGDLS and CDR2 YYNGEE. V was trimmed by 4 bases and J by 3 bases, leaving 4 bases between them. CDR3 in amino acids: CASSRDTGELFF. Here the CDR3 DNA reads TGTGCCAGCAGCCGTGACACCGGGGAGCTGTTTTTT.

The CDR3 here is CASRPKAVNTGELFF. The CDR3 DNA is TGCGCCAGCAGGCCAAAAGCAGTAAACACCGGGGAGCTGTTTTTT. The V gene is TRBV4-1, the J gene TRBJ2-2; D is uncertain. Per germline, CDR1 MGHRA and CDR2 YSYEKL. CDR3 length equals 15 residues. Trimming left V 6 bases short and J 2 bases short, with 13 bases between.

The V call is TRBV7-2, the J call TRBJ2-7; 10 bases agree with TRBD2. Trimming cost V 6 bases and J 4 bases; bases outside gene matches: 9. The CDR3 contains 15 residues. Germline-derived CDR1 and CDR2 are SGHTA and FQGNSA. The CDR3 loop reads CASSSFPGLAYEQYF. DNA of the CDR3: TGTGCCAGCAGTTCGTTCCCGGGACTAGCGTACGAGCAGTACTTC.

This clone was seen a single time. CDR3 nucleotide sequence: TGTGCCAGCAGCTGGACTAGCGGGAATCTATACGAGCAGTACTTC. Translating gives CASSWTSGNLYEQYF. The chain employs TRBV5-6 and TRBJ2-7; 12 nucleotides line up with TRBD2. Germline V gene sequence: CDR1 SGHDT, CDR2 YYEEEE. The trim removed 3 bases at V and 4 bases at J, leaving 5 bases unmatched. This CDR3 is 15 amino acids long.

The chain uses TRBV9 and TRBJ2-2; 10 nucleotides align to TRBD1. Per germline, CDR1 SGDLS and CDR2 YYNGEE. The CDR3 extends over 19 amino acids. V was clipped by 3 bases and J by 0 bases; unmatched bases: 11. The chain's CDR3 is CASSGPGTGVPANTGELFF. In nucleotides, the CDR3 is TGTGCCAGCAGCGGCCCCGGGACAGGGGTACCCGCGAACACCGGGGAGCTGTTTTTT.

The gene calls are TRBV27 and TRBJ2-2, with 9 bases aligning to TRBD2. Trimming at V came to 6 bases and at J to 3 bases, leaving 8 bases not matched to a gene. Germline V gene data show CDR1 as MNHEY and CDR2 as SMNVEV (reference sequence). The length of the CDR3 is 16 residues. Here the CDR3 DNA reads TGTGCCAGCAGAAACTGGACTAGCGCGGACACCGGGGAGCTGTTTTTT. This encodes CASRNWTSADTGELFF.

The chain combines TRBV29-1 with TRBJ2-7; tentative D call: TRBD1 (6 bases). Germline CDR1 reads SQVTM; CDR2 reads ANQGSEA. CDR3 length: 14 amino acids. Trimming left V 4 bases short and J 5 bases short, with 18 bases between. This CDR3 is CSVVGDTSGHEQYF. The CDR3 nucleotides read TGCAGCGTTGTTGGGGACACCTCGGGGCACGAGCAGTACTTC.

The chain combines TRBV6-5 with TRBJ2-7; 11 bases line up with TRBD1. There are 14 residues in the CDR3. Germline CDR1 is MNHEY and CDR2 is SVGAGI. V trimming: 6 bases; J trimming: 4 bases; junction bases outside the gene matches: 5. CDR3 sequence reads: CASRSGTGGYEQYF. CDR3 in DNA: TGTGCCAGCAGATCCGGGACAGGGGGTTACGAGCAGTACTTC.

For this clone: Other DNA sequences in the same sample also yield this CDR3. Here the CDR3 reads CATSRDYYEQYF. CDR3 bases: TGTGCCACCAGCAGAGACTACTACGAGCAGTACTTC. V gene TRBV15 combines with J gene TRBJ2-7; D gene uncertain. Germline loops: CDR1 LNHNV, CDR2 YYDKDF (reference sequence). The V end was cut by 0 bases, the J end by 3 bases, with 3 bases between. This CDR3 contains 12 residues.

Only one count was recorded for this clone. The V and J genes are TRBV27 and TRBJ2-4; perhaps TRBD2 as D (6 bases). The CDR3 loop spans 12 amino acids. Germline lookup yields CDR1 MNHEY and CDR2 SMNVEV (reference sequence). Trimming took off 6 bases at V and 7 bases at J, with 10 bases between the two ends. The CDR3 DNA follows: TGTGCCAGCAGCGAGGGGAGGAACATTCAGTACTTC. Amino acids: CASSEGRNIQYF.

J is TRBJ2-7 and V is TRBV12-2; whether TRBD2, the table's D call, matches the DNA was not checked. TRBV12-2 counts as a pseudogene. The CDR3 totals 14 residues. In DNA, the CDR3 is TGTGCAAGTCGCCGAGGGAAAGGGACCTACGAGCAGTACTTC. It translates to CASRRGKGTYEQYF.

The V and J genes are TRBV7-2 and TRBJ2-1; 10 nucleotides agree with TRBD2. The CDR3 covers 17 residues. The ends lost 2 bases at V and 2 bases at J; junction bases unmatched: 6. Germline CDR1 is SGHTA and CDR2 is FQGNSA. The DNA of the CDR3 is TGTGCCAGCAGCTTAAGGGCTAGCGGGAGTCCCTACAATGAGCAGTTCTTC. Protein sequence: CASSLRASGSPYNEQFF.

The chain uses TRBV30 and TRBJ1-1; no firm D call. This CDR3 has 14 amino acids. CDR1 is GTSNPN and CDR2 is SVGIG in the germline V gene (reference sequence). Trimming pared 3 bases from V and 4 bases from J, leaving 15 bases between. The CDR3 region is CAWRGEVRSTEAFF. In nucleotides, the CDR3 is TGTGCCTGGAGGGGAGAAGTTCGTAGCACTGAAGCTTTCTTT.

The chain uses TRBV6-5 and TRBJ2-1; D is perhaps TRBD2 (6 bases). The CDR3 is 13 residues long. Per the germline V gene, CDR1 is MNHEY and CDR2 is SVGAGI. Trimming took 5 bases from V and 9 from J, leaving 14 bases between them. The CDR3 region is CASSPTSRIEQFF. The CDR3 nucleotides read TGTGCCAGCAGTCCAACTAGCCGGATTGAGCAGTTCTTC.

The gene calls are TRBV13 and TRBJ2-5, with 7 bases lining up with TRBD2. J lost 9 bases, V lost 5 bases, and 12 bases had no gene match. The V gene's germline CDR1 is PRHDT and CDR2 FYEKMQ (reference sequence). The CDR3 consists of 14 residues. The CDR3 sequence is CASSVAGEEVAQYF. The DNA of the CDR3 is TGTGCCAGCAGCGTCGCGGGGGAAGAGGTGGCCCAGTACTTC. The entire variable domain, with the rest obtained from reference TRBV13 and TRBJ2-5, is as follows: AAGVIQSPRHLIKEKRETATLKCYPIPRHDTVYWYQQGPGQDPQFLISFYEKMQSDKGSIPDRFSAQQFSDYHSELNMSSLELGDSALYFCASSVAGEEVAQYFGPGTRLLVL.